This TCR beta chain was identified during a study of T cells in Graves' hyperthyroidism and ophthalmopathy. Study-level information: Peripheral blood was acquired at first diagnosis, ahead of any therapy whatsoever.

Germline V gene data show CDR1 as LGHDT and CDR2 as YNNKEL (reference sequence). The CDR3 runs to 16 residues. The germline V and J ends were trimmed by 1 base and 5 bases, with 15 bases remaining between them. This clonotype was seen repeatedly, ten times or more. Amplified TCR beta CDR3 regions came from RNA transcripts. The HTBI set primed first-round TCR CDR3 RT-PCR. TCRdb redid the calling of the multiplex PCR reads with MiXCR, one entry per CDR3 protein. This sample has 350,000 to 400,000 distinct CDR3 sequences, with 18% found just once. This sequence originates from a young man with Graves' ophthalmopathy. Sequencing was carried out using blood. The V call is TRBV3-1, the J call TRBJ1-3, with a possible D match to TRBD1 (5 bases). CDR3 loop: CASSQVRGVLRNTIYF. The CDR3 coding sequence is TGTGCCAGCAGCCAAGTTCGGGGGGTTCTGCGAAACACCATATATTTT. Combining the CDR3 with reference TRBV3-1 and TRBJ1-3 gives the whole variable domain DTAVSQTPKYLVTQMGNDKSIKCEQNLGHDTMYWYKQDSKKFLKIMFSYNNKELIINETVPNRFSPKSPDKAHLNLHINSLELGDSAVYFCASSQVRGVLRNTIYFGEGSWLTVV.